The T cell receptor (beta chain) described here comes from a study of T cell repertoires in cytomegalovirus infection. Overall study context: Signatures in public TCR beta sequences pointed to both CMV infection and matching HLA type. The study, taken as a whole, reports: Totalled public TCR beta family frequency picked out people who carried CMV plus the relevant HLA. CMV-specific TCR beta clonotypes restricted by HLA-C dominated the ex vivo response.

From germline, CDR1 is LNHDA and CDR2 SQIVND (reference sequence). Trimming at V came to 3 bases and at J to 6 bases, leaving 8 bases not matched to a gene. The CDR3 is 16 amino acids. At least ten counts were recorded for this clonotype. Its specificity is unknown. TCRdb re-called the reads with MiXCR, one entry per CDR3 protein. There are around 70,000 distinct CDR3 sequences in the sample; under 5% occur only once, and around 21% lies in the top ten. The TCR originated in a human donor in good health (CMV status not recorded). Some clones in this sample may be carry-over from other donors' samples. The chain carries TRBV19 and TRBJ1-1; 12 positions match TRBD1. The material sequenced was PBMCs. This CDR3 is CASSIVVGQGASEAFF. The CDR3 nucleotides read TGTGCCAGTAGTATCGTTGTGGGACAGGGGGCGTCTGAAGCTTTCTTT. Full variable domain (rest looked up from reference TRBV19 and TRBJ1-1): DGGITQSPKYLFRKEGQNVTLSCEQNLNHDAMYWYRQDPGQGLRLIYYSQIVNDFQKGDIAEGYSVSREKKESFPLTVTSAQKNPTAFYLCASSIVVGQGASEAFFGQGTRLTVV.